One and the same sample provided the 12 T cell receptor beta chains below, sequenced in a study of T cells after yellow fever vaccination. Via MiXCR, TCRdb re-called the 5' RACE reads, giving one row per CDR3 protein. The sample gives under 600,000 distinct CDR3 sequences, 21% of which show up once; about a sixth is in the top ten. Sequencing used PBMCs, obtained approximately 22 days after the first yellow fever vaccination. These receptors were collected from a man between 18 and 35 years old who received the YFV17D yellow fever vaccine.

This chain connects TRBV15 to TRBJ2-2; the D gene is possibly TRBD2 (6 bases). This CDR3 contains 16 residues. Germline loops: CDR1 LNHNV, CDR2 YYDKDF (reference sequence). V lost 0 bases and J lost 2, with 10 bases in between. The DNA of the CDR3 is TGTGCCACCAGCAGAGAGGTCGCGGGAAACACCGGGGAGCTGTTTTTT. This gives the protein CATSREVAGNTGELFF.

The J gene is TRBJ2-3, the V gene TRBV12-3 or TRBV12-4; D might be TRBD2 (5 bases). The CDR3 sequence is 15 residues long. Trimming cost V 2 bases and J 3 bases, with 12 bases left between them. CDR3: CASSLRRRGTDTQYF. CDR3 DNA sequence: TGTGCCAGCAGTTTACGGCGTAGAGGGACAGATACGCAGTATTTT.

This clonotype appeared a few times. The chain carries TRBV20-1 and TRBJ2-1; 7 nucleotides line up with TRBD1. V dropped 4 bases and J dropped 5; count of bases not matched to a gene: 11. The CDR3 sequence is 15 residues long. CDR1 is DFQATT, CDR2 SNEGSKA, per germline (reference sequence). The CDR3, as DNA: TGCAGTGCTACCCCCGGGACAGTGGGCCACAATGAGCAGTTCTTC. Protein product: CSATPGTVGHNEQFF.

The chain is built from TRBV7-8 and TRBJ1-1; D is ambiguous. Germline loops: CDR1 SGHVS, CDR2 FQNEAQ. V gave up 3 bases and J gave up 3 bases, with 8 bases separating them. The CDR3 runs to 13 residues. The DNA of the CDR3 is TGTGCCAGCAGCTTCCAACTTCACACTGAAGCTTTCTTT. It specifies CASSFQLHTEAFF.

This clonotype was recorded a few times. The chain carries TRBV5-6 and TRBJ2-7; D unresolved. V was pared by 4 bases and J by 0 bases, with 8 bases between. This CDR3 has 13 amino acids. CDR1 and CDR2 (germline): SGHDT, YYEEEE. CDR3: CASSGVDSYEQYV. CDR3 DNA: TGTGCCAGCAGCGGGGTAGACTCCTACGAGCAGTACGTC.

The V call is TRBV9, the J call TRBJ2-5; D may be TRBD1 or TRBD2 (5 bases each). With 4 bases removed from V and 3 bases from J, the gap between germline ends came to 13 bases. The germline V gene encodes CDR1 SGDLS and CDR2 YYNGEE. The CDR3 runs 14 residues. The CDR3 DNA reads as TGTGCCAGCAGCTCCGACAGCGGCAAAGAGACCCAGTACTTC. Protein product: CASSSDSGKETQYF.

This clonotype was seen more than once but under ten times. This chain uses TRBV7-9 with TRBJ1-3; no clear D. This CDR3 spans 13 amino acids. Trimming shortened V by 1 base and J by 9 bases, and 10 bases separated the two germline ends. The germline gives CDR1 SEHNR, CDR2 FQNEAQ (reference sequence). CDR3 protein: CASSLDRPGTIYF. The CDR3 DNA sequence: TGTGCCAGCAGCTTAGACCGACCCGGCACCATATATTTT.

The table lists this clonotype with many counts. The chain is built from TRBV7-8 and TRBJ2-2; TRBD2 matches 10 bases. Germline V lookup: CDR1 SGHVS, CDR2 FQNEAQ. V lost 2 bases and J lost 5; bases outside the gene matches: 2. The CDR3 sequence is 15 residues long. Written as DNA, the CDR3 is TGTGCCAGCAGCTTACCTAGCGGGGGTACCGGGGAGCTGTTTTTT. Residues: CASSLPSGGTGELFF. The variable domain in full, completed from reference TRBV7-8 and TRBJ2-2, reads GAGVSQSPRYKVAKRGQDVALRCDPISGHVSLFWYQQALGQGPEFLTYFQNEAQLDKSGLPSDRFFAERPEGSVSTLKIQRTQQEDSAVYLCASSLPSGGTGELFFGEGSRLTVL.

The chain is built from TRBV6-2 or TRBV6-3 and TRBJ2-2; 8 positions match TRBD1. The CDR3 is 14 amino acids. The trim removed 7 bases at V and 6 bases at J, leaving 7 bases unmatched. Germline-derived CDR1 and CDR2 are MNHEY and SVGEGT. DNA of the CDR3: TGTGCCAGCACGACGGACAGGGCGGCCGGGGAGCTGTTTTTT. The encoded protein is CASTTDRAAGELFF.

This chain links TRBV12-3 or TRBV12-4 with TRBJ1-1; D is undetermined. The CDR3 covers 14 residues. The V end was cut by 2 bases, the J end by 5 bases, with 12 bases between. The CDR3 loop is CASSLRSSETEAFF. In DNA, the CDR3 is TGTGCCAGCAGTTTAAGGTCGTCGGAAACTGAAGCTTTCTTT.

This CDR3 reads CSANLAGGGEQFF. The CDR3 DNA sequence: TGCAGTGCTAACCTAGCGGGGGGGGGTGAGCAGTTCTTC. This chain connects TRBV20-1 to TRBJ2-1; TRBD2 agrees at 12 bases. The CDR3 is made up of 13 amino acids. Per the germline V gene, CDR1 is DFQATT and CDR2 is SNEGSKA (reference sequence). The J segment lost 9 bases and the V segment lost 4 bases, leaving 4 bases of the junction unmatched.

The V and J genes are TRBV5-1 and TRBJ1-1; D might be TRBD1 (6 bases). The germline V and J ends were trimmed by 4 bases and 3 bases, with 13 bases remaining between them. The length of the CDR3 is 14 residues. CDR1 is SGHRS and CDR2 is YFSETQ in the germline V gene. In DNA form, the CDR3 reads TGCGCCAGCAGCCAATCACAGGGTTACACTGAAGCTTTCTTT. It specifies CASSQSQGYTEAFF.